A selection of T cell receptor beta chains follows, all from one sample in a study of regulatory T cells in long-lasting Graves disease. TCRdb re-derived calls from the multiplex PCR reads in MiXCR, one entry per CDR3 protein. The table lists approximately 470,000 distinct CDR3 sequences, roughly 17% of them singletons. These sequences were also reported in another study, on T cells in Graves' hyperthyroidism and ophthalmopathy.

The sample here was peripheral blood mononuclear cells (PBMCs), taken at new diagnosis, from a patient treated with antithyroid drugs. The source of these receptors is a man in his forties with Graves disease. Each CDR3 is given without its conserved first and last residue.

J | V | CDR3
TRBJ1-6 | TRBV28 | ASSSTGQPNSPLH
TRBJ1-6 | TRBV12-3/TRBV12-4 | ASRPGQGDSPLH
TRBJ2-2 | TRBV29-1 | SVRTSGSSGELF
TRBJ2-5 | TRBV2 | ASSPGVFGETQY
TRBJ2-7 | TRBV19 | ASSISLRGGRHSSEQY
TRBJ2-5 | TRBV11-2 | ASSLGTVTQETQY
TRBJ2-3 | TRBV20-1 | SAVAATTDTQY
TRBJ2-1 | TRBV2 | ASISWDRDYNEQF
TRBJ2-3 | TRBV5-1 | ASSDGQGAYTDTQY
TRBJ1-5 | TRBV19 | ASRGGALNHNQPQH
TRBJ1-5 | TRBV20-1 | SASWTSNQPQH
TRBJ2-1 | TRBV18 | ASSLRGQGSEQF
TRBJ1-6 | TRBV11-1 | ASSPATGVGSPLH
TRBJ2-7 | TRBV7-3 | ASTWGGRTAYEQY
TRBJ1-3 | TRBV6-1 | ASSQGLSGNSGNTIY
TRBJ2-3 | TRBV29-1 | SVWDSADTQY
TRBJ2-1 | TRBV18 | ASSRDRGQGSYNEQF
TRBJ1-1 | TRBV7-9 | ASSLFQGNTEAF
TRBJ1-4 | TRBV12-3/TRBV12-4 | ASSPGGWANEKLF
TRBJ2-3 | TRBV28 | ASRKGTRSTDTQY
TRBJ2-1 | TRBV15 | ATSPGQGRRTDEQF
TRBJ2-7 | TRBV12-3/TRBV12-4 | ASSFQGAQEQY
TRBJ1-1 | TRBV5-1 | ASRLRSEAF
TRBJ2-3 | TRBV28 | ASRWGLAGGPDTQY
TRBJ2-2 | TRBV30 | AWELGVVGELF
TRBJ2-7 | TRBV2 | ASARGLGYEQY
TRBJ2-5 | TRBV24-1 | ATSDDGVRETQY
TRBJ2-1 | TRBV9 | ASSVGTSGRFEQF
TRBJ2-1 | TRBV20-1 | SAREPGTGDYNEQF
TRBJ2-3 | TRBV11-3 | ASGATDTQY
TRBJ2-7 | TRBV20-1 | SARVGNSRSSYEQY
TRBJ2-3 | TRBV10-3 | AIRPSTGSADTQY
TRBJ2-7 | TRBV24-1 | ATSDSGQGISKGAYEQY
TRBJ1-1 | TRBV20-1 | SAQAGQGNTEAF
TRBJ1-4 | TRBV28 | ASSFDRPYEKLF
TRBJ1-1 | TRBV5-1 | ASSLVVNTEAF
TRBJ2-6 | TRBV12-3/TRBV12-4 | ASSSDSSGANVLT
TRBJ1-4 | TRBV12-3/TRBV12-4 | ASSRQGRATNEKLF
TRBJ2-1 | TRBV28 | ATNLGGTEGRNEQF
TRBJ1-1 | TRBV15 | ATSNLGNTEAF
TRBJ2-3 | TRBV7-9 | ASSPPLAGDLTDTQY
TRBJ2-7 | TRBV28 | ASSFGASSYEQY
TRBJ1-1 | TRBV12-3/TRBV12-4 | ASSSPRGVSTEAL
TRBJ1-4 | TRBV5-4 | ASRRTGDNEKLF
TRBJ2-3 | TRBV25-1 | ASSELASDTQY